A single sample gave rise to the 23 T cell receptor beta chains below, sequenced in a study of human thymus T cells. Sequencing used immunoSEQ multiplex PCR; TCRdb keeps in-frame clones, though not all of them. The data hold roughly 130,000 clones, with approximately 96% observed a single time. Thymic tissue was derived from resections collected during corrective heart surgery. Sequenced material: thymus tissue. The receptors were gathered from a boy in the first two years of life with a congenital heart defect but otherwise immunologically healthy.

This sequence joins TRBV30 and TRBJ2-1, with 11 bases that match TRBD2. V lost 3 bases, J lost 4 bases, and 5 bases stayed unmatched. The CDR3 runs 15 residues. Germline CDR1 GTSNPN, CDR2 SVGIG (reference sequence). The CDR3 nucleotides are TGTGCCTGGAGAGTGTGGACTAGCGGGTACAATGAGCAGTTCTTC. It specifies CAWRVWTSGYNEQFF.

The J gene is TRBJ1-2, the V gene TRBV5-1; 9 bases agree with TRBD1. The CDR3 totals 18 residues. Germline assignment: CDR1 SGHRS and CDR2 YFSETQ. J lost 3 bases, V lost 4 bases, and 16 bases had no gene match. The CDR3 DNA reads TGCGCCAGCAGCCCCCGGGAACCGGGACAGGGAACGGACTATGGCTACACCTTC. It yields the protein CASSPREPGQGTDYGYTF.

V usage is TRBV5-1 and J usage is TRBJ2-4; perhaps TRBD1 as D (5 bases). The CDR3 has 14 amino acids. Trimming left V 1 base short and J 4 bases short, with 9 bases between. Looked up from germline, CDR1 is SGHRS and CDR2 is YFSETQ. The CDR3 DNA is TGCGCCAGCAGCTTGAGCGACAGAAAAAACATTCAGTACTTC. It encodes CASSLSDRKNIQYF.

The J gene is TRBJ2-1, the V gene TRBV5-1; the match to TRBD2 covers 9 bases. Trimming cost V 7 bases and J 2 bases; bases outside gene matches: 7. The CDR3 loop spans 15 amino acids. CDR1 and CDR2 from the germline V gene are SGHRS and YFSETQ. The DNA of the CDR3 is TGCGCCAGCCGACCTCAGCGGGGGGCCTACAATGAGCAGTTCTTC. The encoded protein is CASRPQRGAYNEQFF.

This chain uses TRBV7-8 with TRBJ1-5; 7 bases match TRBD1. The CDR3 spans 16 residues. Germline CDR1 reads SGHVS; CDR2 reads FQNEAQ. V was clipped by 1 base and J by 1 base; unmatched bases: 4. CDR3 sequence (DNA): TGTGCCAGCAGCTTAGTAGAGGGGGCGAGCAATCAGCCCCAGCATTTT. Residues: CASSLVEGASNQPQHF.

The chain uses TRBV4-1 and TRBJ2-5; D assignment may be TRBD1 or TRBD2 (6 bases each). Trimming removed 0 bases from V and 2 bases from J, with 19 bases in between. Germline CDR1 reads MGHRA; CDR2 reads YSYEKL. The CDR3 is 18 amino acids. CDR3 nucleotide sequence: TGCGCCAGCAGCCAAGATTTTGGGGGCGGGACTCAGCAAGAGACCCAGTACTTC. It codes for CASSQDFGGGTQQETQYF.

The chain recombines TRBV4-2 with TRBJ2-1; 10 positions agree with TRBD1. Unmatched junction bases numbered 4, after V lost 3 bases and J lost 2 bases. CDR1 and CDR2 from the germline V gene are LGHNA and YNFKEQ. There are 16 residues in the CDR3. The CDR3 DNA follows: TGTGCCAGCAGCCACCTGACAGGGGGCCCCTACAATGAGCAGTTCTTC. This sequence encodes CASSHLTGGPYNEQFF.

The V call is TRBV6-5, the J call TRBJ2-2; the D gene is possibly TRBD2 (5 bases). V was shortened by 7 bases and J by 4 bases, with 16 bases between the two germline ends. The CDR3 is made up of 15 amino acids. Germline lookup yields CDR1 MNHEY and CDR2 SVGAGI. The CDR3 DNA reads TGTGCCAGCAAGGGTGCTGGAGGATGCACCGGGGAGCTGTTTTTT. This sequence encodes CASKGAGGCTGELFF.

The J gene is TRBJ2-1, the V gene TRBV4-2, with 7 bases that match TRBD2. J was trimmed by 2 bases and V by 1 base; bases with no gene match: 5. The CDR3 extends over 16 amino acids. Looked up from germline, CDR1 is LGHNA and CDR2 is YNFKEQ. The CDR3 nucleotides are TGTGCCAGCAGCCAAGCTCAACTAGCGACCTACAATGAGCAGTTCTTC. Its protein product is CASSQAQLATYNEQFF.

This clone was detected once. This chain uses TRBV7-6 with TRBJ2-1; 10 bases are shared with TRBD2. This CDR3 has 16 residues. Trimming removed 2 bases from V and 4 bases from J; junction bases left unmatched: 5. CDR1 and CDR2 (germline): SGHVS, FNYEAQ. As DNA, the CDR3 is TGTGCCAGCAGCTTATACCTAGCGGGGGCTTACAATGAGCAGTTCTTC. It encodes CASSLYLAGAYNEQFF.

The chain joins TRBV29-1 to TRBJ1-1; D is possibly TRBD1 (5 bases). This CDR3 comprises 11 residues. The ends were cut back, 4 bases at V and 8 bases at J, with 11 bases in the middle. Germline CDR1 is SQVTM and CDR2 is ANQGSEA. In nucleotides, the CDR3 is TGCAGCGTTGCCGGCCAGGGAGAAGCTTTCTTT. It encodes CSVAGQGEAFF.

The chain recombines TRBV4-3 with TRBJ1-3, with unresolved D. CDR3 length: 16 amino acids. Trimming cost V 4 bases and J 0 bases, with 13 bases left between them. Germline-derived CDR1 and CDR2 are LGHNA and YSLEER. CDR3 sequence (DNA): TGCGCCAGCAGCCCCTCCGTATGGCTCTCTGGAAACACCATATATTTT. It encodes CASSPSVWLSGNTIYF.

The chain employs TRBV6-1 and TRBJ1-1; D is undetermined. Germline V CDR1 and CDR2: MNHNS, SASEGT. This CDR3 region has 17 residues. The ends were cut back, 1 base at V and 1 base at J, with 16 bases in the middle. The CDR3 region is CASSEERTPLRNTEAFF. The CDR3 nucleotides read TGTGCCAGCAGTGAAGAACGGACCCCCCTCAGGAACACTGAAGCTTTCTTT.

This clone came up once. The V and J genes are TRBV29-1 and TRBJ1-2; D possibly corresponds to TRBD1 (5 bases). The V gene's germline CDR1 is SQVTM and CDR2 ANQGSEA. V dropped 4 bases and J dropped 8 bases, with 14 bases sitting between them. This CDR3 is 12 amino acids long. The CDR3 coding sequence is TGCAGCGTTGGGCTCGGTTGGGGGGGCTACACCTTC. This translates into CSVGLGWGGYTF.

The chain is built from TRBV4-1 and TRBJ2-5; 8 bases are shared with TRBD1. Trimming cost V 5 bases and J 5 bases; bases outside gene matches: 7. Germline-derived CDR1 and CDR2 are MGHRA and YSYEKL. The length of the CDR3 is 14 residues. The CDR3 sequence: CASSIRTGKETQYF. As DNA, the CDR3 is TGCGCCAGCAGCATACGGACAGGGAAGGAGACCCAGTACTTC.

The sample holds a few counts of this clone. The CDR3 sequence is CASSLYLAGGPGETQYF. The CDR3 DNA sequence: TGTGCCAGCAGCTTATATTTAGCGGGGGGGCCCGGGGAGACCCAGTACTTC. V is TRBV7-2 and J is TRBJ2-5; 11 nucleotides align to TRBD2. The CDR3 is 17 amino acids. The V gene end was trimmed by 2 bases and the J gene end by 5 bases; junction bases not matched to a gene: 10. Germline-derived CDR1 and CDR2 are SGHTA and FQGNSA.

This clone has just one count. DNA for the CDR3: TGTGCCAGCAGTGAATATGGGTCCGAGACCCAGTACTTC. It yields the protein CASSEYGSETQYF. The V gene is TRBV25-1, the J gene TRBJ2-5; D is uncertain. The CDR3 is made up of 13 amino acids. The V and J ends lost 0 bases and 5 bases respectively, with 7 bases between them. Per the germline V gene, CDR1 is MGHDK and CDR2 is SYGVNS.

The V gene is TRBV11-2, the J gene TRBJ2-3, with 9 positions matching TRBD2. This CDR3 region has 18 residues. Germline V gene lookup returns CDR1 SGHAT and CDR2 FQNNGV. J lost 5 bases, V lost 5 bases, and 17 bases had no gene match. The DNA of the CDR3 is TGTGCCAGCAGCGTAGTCCCCATGGCGGGGGGGCACGGAGATACGCAGTATTTT. Translation: CASSVVPMAGGHGDTQYF.

The V and J genes are TRBV30 and TRBJ2-7; 7 nucleotides agree with TRBD2. This CDR3 has 14 amino acids. The V gene's germline CDR1 is GTSNPN and CDR2 SVGIG (reference sequence). The ends lost 0 bases at V and 5 bases at J; junction bases unmatched: 7. The CDR3 region is CAWSVGRVSDEQYF. CDR3 DNA: TGTGCCTGGAGTGTAGGGAGGGTTTCAGACGAGCAGTACTTC.

V gene TRBV6-1 combines with J gene TRBJ1-4; no definite D call. This CDR3 is built from 15 residues. The V gene lost 3 bases and the J gene lost 0 bases, with 8 bases spanning the gap. Germline values: CDR1 MNHNS, CDR2 SASEGT. The CDR3 region is CASSDLISTNEKLFF. The CDR3 nucleotides read TGTGCCAGCAGTGACCTGATTTCAACTAATGAAAAACTGTTTTTT.

The chain is built from TRBV5-8 and TRBJ1-6; D remains ambiguous. This CDR3 is built from 13 residues. Germline-derived CDR1 and CDR2 are SGHTS and YDEGEE. V was shortened by 2 bases and J by 11 bases, with 11 bases between the two germline ends. The CDR3 bases are TGTGCCAGCAGCTTTCTCGGAGGCCCACCCCTCCACTTT. It translates to CASSFLGGPPLHF. Supplemented by reference TRBV5-8 and TRBJ1-6, the full variable domain reads EAGVTQSPTHLIKTRGQQATLRCSPISGHTSVYWYQQALGLGLQFLLWYDEGEERNRGNFPPRFSGRQFPNYSSELNVNALELEDSALYLCASSFLGGPPLHFGNGTRLTVT.

This chain connects TRBV15 to TRBJ2-1, with 11 positions matching TRBD2. Germline trimming cut 1 base from V and 4 bases from J; bases unmatched to any gene: 9. The V gene's germline CDR1 is LNHNV and CDR2 YYDKDF (reference sequence). CDR3 length: 18 residues. CDR3 region: CATSRGKTGTSGYNEQFF. The CDR3, as DNA: TGTGCCACCAGCAGAGGAAAGACCGGGACTAGCGGTTACAATGAGCAGTTCTTC.

V gene TRBV2 combines with J gene TRBJ2-2; tentatively, D is TRBD1 or TRBD2 (5 bases each). The V gene lost 4 bases and the J gene lost 6 bases, with 15 bases spanning the gap. Looked up from germline, CDR1 is SNHLY and CDR2 is FYNNEI. The CDR3 loop spans 15 amino acids. The chain's CDR3 is CASSALDPGPGELFF. The CDR3 DNA sequence: TGTGCCAGCAGTGCCCTAGACCCGGGGCCCGGGGAGCTGTTTTTT.